This TCR beta chain was captured in a study of blood T cell repertoires in COVID-19. Background on the study: Spain, Italy and the United States supplied samples that represented acute and convalescent COVID-19. The cDNA or gDNA used as material had been derived from T cells, B-cell-depleted T cells, or PBMCs.

Authors' analysis steps: Reference gene primers were amplified, and this amplification served to estimate nucleated cell counts. Clones were sequenced by immunoSEQ multiplex PCR, and TCRdb holds only the in-frame ones, with some missing. Clone size and the V and J calls come from that table; the DNA yielded D and trimming. The sample yields more than 65,000 clones, roughly 73% seen once. Germline V CDR1 and CDR2: ENHRY, SYGVKD. The V and J ends lost 5 bases and 7 bases, in that order; junction bases with no gene match: 8. This CDR3 contains 15 residues. The sequenced sample consisted of peripheral blood. The clonotype comes from a human donor in a cohort sampled during active COVID-19. The gene calls are TRBV10-3 and TRBJ1-5; 10 bases are shared with TRBD1. The CDR3 region has the DNA TGTGCCATCAGTATTTCCGGGACAGGGGACCAGCCCCAGCATTTT. Amino acid sequence: CAISISGTGDQPQHF.